The rows below give T cell receptor beta chains drawn from one sample of a study of OX40 agonist ivuxolimab in advanced cancers. Here immunoSEQ multiplex PCR was the method, and the copy in TCRdb shows in-frame clones only, minus some. Counted here are over 55,000 clones, 65% to 85% occurring once; the ten biggest clones make up around 0.78%. The material sequenced was CD4+ or CD8+ T cells sorted from blood, taken in a trial of the OX40 agonist ivuxolimab. The origin of the receptors is an adult with an advanced solid tumor such as melanoma, head and neck, liver or kidney cancer. Each CDR3 is given with its conserved first and last residue. D genes are given only for firm matches. Clone size is shown for a subset of rows, as once, few, many or a class of expanded clone.

CDR3: CASSIDRGRKDEQFF; DNA: TGTGCCAGTAGTATTGACAGGGGGCGTAAGGATGAGCAGTTCTTC; D: TRBD1; V: TRBV19; size: once; J: TRBJ2-1
CDR3: CASRRTSPYEQYF; DNA: TGTGCCAGCCGACGGACTAGCCCCTACGAGCAGTACTTC; D: TRBD2; V: TRBV28; size: once; J: TRBJ2-7
CDR3: CASSTTVEKLFF; DNA: TGTGCCAGCAGTACGACAGTTGAAAAACTGTTTTTT; D: NA; V: TRBV28; size: NA; J: TRBJ1-4
CDR3: CASSALSPGVGDTQYF; DNA: TGTGCCAGCAGCGCCTTGTCTCCGGGGGTTGGGGATACGCAGTATTTT; D: NA; V: TRBV5-6; size: NA; J: TRBJ2-3
CDR3: CASTRSEGAYGYTF; DNA: TGTGCCAGCACCAGGTCCGAGGGAGCCTATGGCTACACCTTC; D: NA; V: TRBV28; size: NA; J: TRBJ1-2
CDR3: CASSLNWARFF; DNA: TGCGCCAGCAGCTTGAACTGGGCGCGGTTCTTC; D: NA; V: TRBV5-1; size: NA; J: TRBJ2-1
CDR3: CASSPLFFYQPQHF; DNA: TGTGCCAGTAGCCCTTTATTCTTTTATCAGCCCCAGCATTTT; D: NA; V: TRBV19; size: few; J: TRBJ1-5
CDR3: CASIPGGGPLSSYNEQFF; DNA: TGTGCCAGCATCCCCGGGGGGGGACCACTTAGCTCCTACAATGAGCAGTTCTTC; D: TRBD2; V: TRBV7-9; size: NA; J: TRBJ2-1
CDR3: CASSWTAHNSPLHF; DNA: TGTGCCAGCAGCTGGACAGCACATAATTCACCCCTCCACTTT; D: NA; V: TRBV7-9; size: NA; J: TRBJ1-6
CDR3: CASSLLVRAGGSGFTF; DNA: TGTGCCAGCAGTTTATTAGTAAGGGCAGGGGGCTCGGGTTTTACCTTC; D: TRBD1; V: TRBV28; size: NA; J: TRBJ1-2
CDR3: CASSIRTGETGELFF; DNA: TGTGCCAGTAGTATTCGGACAGGGGAGACCGGGGAGCTGTTTTTT; D: TRBD1; V: TRBV19; size: NA; J: TRBJ2-2
CDR3: CASSKTIHIYGYTF; DNA: TGTGCCAGCAGCAAGACGATTCATATCTATGGCTACACCTTC; D: NA; V: TRBV21-1; size: NA; J: TRBJ1-2
CDR3: CASRGATRSTEAFF; DNA: TGCGCCAGCAGGGGGGCCACCCGGAGCACTGAAGCTTTCTTT; D: NA; V: TRBV4-1; size: NA; J: TRBJ1-1
CDR3: CASSAPGRGGEQFF; DNA: TGTGCCAGCAGTGCCCCGGGGCGGGGGGGTGAGCAGTTCTTC; D: TRBD2; V: TRBV6-6; size: NA; J: TRBJ2-1
CDR3: CASSVQGEETQYF; DNA: TGTGCCAGCAGCGTTCAGGGGGAAGAGACCCAGTACTTC; D: TRBD1; V: TRBV7-3; size: NA; J: TRBJ2-5
CDR3: CASSKRGTAPGSEQFF; DNA: TGTGCCAGCAGCAAACGAGGGACAGCCCCAGGTTCGGAGCAGTTCTTC; D: TRBD1; V: TRBV2; size: NA; J: TRBJ2-1
CDR3: CAWGQLSSYNSPLHF; DNA: TGTGCCTGGGGACAGCTCAGCTCCTATAATTCACCCCTCCACTTT; D: NA; V: TRBV30; size: NA; J: TRBJ1-6
CDR3: CAWSVGRTGANVLTF; DNA: TGTGCCTGGAGTGTTGGTAGAACTGGGGCCAACGTCCTGACTTTC; D: NA; V: TRBV30; size: NA; J: TRBJ2-6
CDR3: CASSLTFDGRASDTQYF; DNA: TGTGCCAGCAGCTTAACCTTTGACGGGAGGGCCTCGGATACGCAGTATTTT; D: TRBD2; V: TRBV7-3; size: NA; J: TRBJ2-3
CDR3: CASSSSWANTDTQYF; DNA: TGTGCCAGCAGCTCCTCCTGGGCCAACACAGATACGCAGTATTTT; D: NA; V: TRBV7-2; size: NA; J: TRBJ2-3
CDR3: CASSELQGGAGQPQHF; DNA: TGTGCCAGCAGTGAATTACAAGGGGGCGCAGGTCAGCCCCAGCATTTT; D: TRBD1; V: TRBV2; size: once; J: TRBJ1-5
CDR3: CASSSDGTGIWEQYF; DNA: TGTGCCAGCAGCTCAGACGGGACAGGGATCTGGGAGCAGTACTTC; D: TRBD1; V: TRBV7-2; size: NA; J: TRBJ2-7
CDR3: CASSLGNRGEEETQYF; DNA: TGCGCCAGCAGCCTAGGGAACAGGGGGGAGGAAGAGACCCAGTACTTC; D: TRBD1; V: TRBV5-1; size: NA; J: TRBJ2-5
CDR3: CASSEGRENEQFF; DNA: TGTGCCAGCAGTGAAGGGCGAGAGAATGAGCAGTTCTTC; D: NA; V: TRBV6-1; size: NA; J: TRBJ2-1
CDR3: CASSLRQGAYEQYF; DNA: TGCGCCAGCAGCTTGAGGCAGGGGGCCTACGAGCAGTACTTC; D: TRBD1; V: TRBV5-1; size: NA; J: TRBJ2-7
CDR3: CASRHAGANEKLFF; DNA: TGTGCCAGCAGACACGCTGGGGCTAATGAAAAACTGTTTTTT; D: NA; V: TRBV25-1; size: NA; J: TRBJ1-4
CDR3: CASSLEGGGYGYTF; DNA: TGCGCCAGCAGCTTGGAAGGGGGCGGCTATGGCTACACCTTC; D: TRBD1; V: TRBV5-1; size: NA; J: TRBJ1-2
CDR3: CASSARQLNTEAFF; DNA: TGTGCCAGCAGCGCCCGACAGCTGAACACTGAAGCTTTCTTT; D: NA; V: TRBV9; size: medium-sized; J: TRBJ1-1
CDR3: CASSLGRVGGGYTF; DNA: TGTGCCAGCAGCTTGGGGAGGGTAGGCGGTGGCTACACCTTC; D: NA; V: TRBV5-5; size: NA; J: TRBJ1-2
CDR3: CASSPSTDTQYF; DNA: TGTGCCAGCAGCCCCAGCACAGATACGCAGTATTTT; D: NA; V: TRBV5-4; size: few; J: TRBJ2-3
CDR3: CASSINSGFEAFF; DNA: TGTGCCAGCAGCATTAACAGTGGTTTTGAAGCTTTCTTT; D: NA; V: TRBV7-6; size: NA; J: TRBJ1-1
CDR3: CASSFQRGDSLSYEQYF; DNA: TGTGCCAGCAGTTTTCAAAGGGGGGACAGCCTTTCCTACGAGCAGTACTTC; D: NA; V: TRBV28; size: NA; J: TRBJ2-7
CDR3: CASQPLGLPTGELFF; DNA: TGTGCCAGCCAGCCCCTGGGACTACCCACCGGGGAGCTGTTTTTT; D: TRBD2; V: TRBV9; size: NA; J: TRBJ2-2
CDR3: CASSRDYRTTLQETQYF; DNA: TGCGCCAGCAGCCGGGACTACCGAACCACGCTACAAGAGACCCAGTACTTC; D: TRBD2; V: TRBV4-3; size: NA; J: TRBJ2-5
CDR3: CASSGIALSEQFF; DNA: TGTGCCAGCAGTGGAATAGCCCTTAGTGAGCAGTTCTTC; D: NA; V: TRBV27; size: NA; J: TRBJ2-1
CDR3: CAWSVGVNEKLFF; DNA: TGTGCCTGGAGTGTAGGGGTTAACGAAAAACTGTTTTTT; D: NA; V: TRBV30; size: few; J: TRBJ1-4